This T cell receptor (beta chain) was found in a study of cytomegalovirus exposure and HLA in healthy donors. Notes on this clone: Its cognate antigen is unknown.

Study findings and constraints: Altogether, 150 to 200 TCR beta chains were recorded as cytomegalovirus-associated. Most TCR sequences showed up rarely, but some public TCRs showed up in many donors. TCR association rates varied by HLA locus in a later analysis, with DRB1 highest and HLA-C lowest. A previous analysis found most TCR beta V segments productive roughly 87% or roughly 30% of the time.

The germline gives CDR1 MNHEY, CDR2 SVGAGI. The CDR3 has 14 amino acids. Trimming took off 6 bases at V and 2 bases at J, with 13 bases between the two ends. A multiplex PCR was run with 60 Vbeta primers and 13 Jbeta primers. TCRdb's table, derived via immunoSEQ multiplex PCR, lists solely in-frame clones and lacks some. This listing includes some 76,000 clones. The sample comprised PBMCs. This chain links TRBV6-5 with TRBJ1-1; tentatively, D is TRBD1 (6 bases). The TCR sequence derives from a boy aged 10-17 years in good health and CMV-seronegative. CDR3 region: CASREQGTNTEAFF. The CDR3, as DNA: TGTGCCAGCAGGGAACAGGGAACTAACACTGAAGCTTTCTTT.